This is a list of T cell receptor beta chains from one sample in a study of beta chain features in type 1 diabetes. Using immunoSEQ multiplex PCR, the repertoire was profiled, and TCRdb retains in-frame clones only, with some absent. The sample comprises around 160,000 clones, roughly 63% of which are singletons, and about 0.089% rests with the top ten. Sequencing used naive CD4+ T cells from blood. These receptor sequences come from a man aged 25-45 years with type 1 diabetes. Each CDR3 is given with its conserved first and last residue. Each record gives: J gene, D gene, clone size, V gene, CDR3 protein, CDR3 DNA. D genes are given only for firm matches. A row's size may be missing; if present it is once, few, many or a size class.

TRBJ1-3 | - | few | TRBV25-1 | CASSEPGTGNTIYF | TGTGCCAGCAGTGAACCCGGGACAGGAAACACCATATATTTT
TRBJ2-7 | - | - | TRBV15 | CATSRDPWYEQYF | TGTGCCACCAGCAGAGATCCGTGGTACGAGCAGTACTTC
TRBJ1-6 | - | once | TRBV4-3 | CASSQDPRRDNSPLHF | TGCGCCAGCAGCCAAGATCCAAGGAGGGATAATTCACCCCTCCACTTT
TRBJ2-1 | TRBD2 | once | TRBV4-3 | CASSQEGRGTYNEQFF | TGCGCCAGCAGCCAAGAAGGGCGGGGGACCTACAATGAGCAGTTCTTC
TRBJ1-2 | - | - | TRBV29-1 | CSGDFGRDNYGYTF | TGCAGCGGAGATTTCGGCAGGGACAACTATGGCTACACCTTC
TRBJ2-3 | TRBD2 | - | TRBV4-3 | CASSQIASGGTDTQYF | TGCGCCAGCAGCCAGATCGCTAGCGGGGGCACAGATACGCAGTATTTT
TRBJ1-3 | - | - | TRBV30 | CAWSTGQLSGNTIYF | TGTGCCTGGAGTACCGGACAGCTCTCTGGAAACACCATATATTTT
TRBJ2-3 | TRBD2 | few | TRBV30 | CAWSVGVAGDLMHTQYF | TGTGCCTGGAGTGTAGGTGTAGCGGGGGATCTCATGCATACGCAGTATTTT
TRBJ1-1 | - | - | TRBV29-1 | CSALRATNTEAFF | TGCAGCGCGCTTAGGGCAACGAACACTGAAGCTTTCTTT
TRBJ1-4 | - | - | TRBV29-1 | CSVEGTNEKLFF | TGCAGCGTTGAGGGGACTAATGAAAAACTGTTTTTT
TRBJ1-2 | - | - | TRBV20-1 | CSATENYGYTF | TGCAGTGCTACAGAGAACTATGGCTACACCTTC
TRBJ2-3 | TRBD2 | - | TRBV7-6 | CASSDILLAGGRGDTQYF | TGTGCCAGCAGCGATATCCTTCTAGCGGGGGGCCGAGGAGATACGCAGTATTTT
TRBJ2-7 | - | - | TRBV7-2 | CASSAGNYEQYF | TGTGCCAGCAGCGCAGGAAATTACGAGCAGTACTTC
TRBJ2-5 | - | few | TRBV4-3 | CASSQAARAQETQYF | TGCGCCAGCAGCCAGGCTGCCAGGGCCCAAGAGACCCAGTACTTC
TRBJ1-6 | TRBD1 | - | TRBV18 | CASSPGTGGTNSPLHF | TGTGCCAGCTCACCCGGGACAGGGGGGACTAATTCACCCCTCCACTTT
TRBJ1-1 | - | - | TRBV30 | CAWLTMGMNTEAFF | TGTGCCTGGTTAACTATGGGGATGAACACTGAAGCTTTCTTT
TRBJ1-6 | - | once | TRBV4-3 | CASSQAYRVISPLHF | TGCGCCAGCAGCCAAGCGTACAGGGTAATTTCACCCCTCCACTTT
TRBJ1-6 | TRBD1 | few | TRBV29-1 | CSVSTGSNDSPLHF | TGCAGCGTGTCGACAGGGTCAAATGATTCACCCCTCCACTTT
TRBJ1-1 | TRBD1 | - | TRBV30 | CAWSGQGFTEAFF | TGTGCCTGGAGTGGACAGGGATTCACTGAAGCTTTCTTT
TRBJ2-3 | - | - | TRBV7-2 | CASNLIWGDTQYF | TGTGCCAGCAACCTTATTTGGGGGGATACGCAGTATTTT
TRBJ2-2 | TRBD2 | - | TRBV5-1 | CASSLALAGTGELFF | TGCGCCAGCAGCTTGGCTCTAGCGGGCACCGGGGAGCTGTTTTTT
TRBJ2-5 | TRBD2 | - | TRBV7-2 | CASSFAGLAGRETQYF | TGTGCCAGCAGCTTTGCGGGACTAGCGGGGCGAGAGACCCAGTACTTC
TRBJ2-5 | - | - | TRBV29-1 | CSVVRGLRETQYF | TGCAGCGTTGTTCGGGGGCTTAGGGAGACCCAGTACTTC
TRBJ2-1 | TRBD1 | - | TRBV14 | CASSLYPGQGSNEQFF | TGTGCCAGCAGCCTGTACCCAGGACAGGGGTCCAATGAGCAGTTCTTC
TRBJ1-3 | - | few | TRBV9 | CASSASGNTIYF | TGTGCCAGCAGCGCGTCCGGAAACACCATATATTTT
TRBJ2-3 | TRBD2 | - | TRBV11-3 | CASSLRGSTDTQYF | TGTGCCAGCAGCTTGCGGGGGAGCACAGATACGCAGTATTTT
TRBJ1-5 | - | - | TRBV29-1 | CSVRDTDQPQHF | TGCAGCGTTCGGGACACCGATCAGCCCCAGCATTTT
TRBJ2-3 | TRBD1 | - | TRBV9 | CASAGGTRTDTQYF | TGTGCCAGCGCAGGGGGAACGCGCACAGATACGCAGTATTTT
TRBJ2-1 | TRBD2 | - | TRBV25-1 | CASSEPHGRGYYNEQFF | TGTGCCAGCAGTGAGCCACATGGGCGGGGGTACTACAATGAGCAGTTCTTC
TRBJ2-1 | - | - | TRBV19 | CASRTLEGNEQFF | TGTGCCAGTAGAACACTTGAGGGCAATGAGCAGTTCTTC
TRBJ2-5 | - | few | TRBV30 | CAWSSGTQETQYF | TGTGCCTGGTCTTCGGGTACCCAAGAGACCCAGTACTTC
TRBJ2-5 | - | - | TRBV7-2 | CASSSQGSSETQYF | TGTGCCAGCAGCTCACAGGGTAGCTCGGAGACCCAGTACTTC
TRBJ1-1 | - | - | TRBV30 | CAGGTPYSEAFF | TGTGCCGGTGGGACCCCGTACTCTGAAGCTTTCTTT
TRBJ1-5 | - | - | TRBV29-1 | CSVAGLGLGNQPQHF | TGCAGCGTTGCGGGCTTGGGGTTGGGCAATCAGCCCCAGCATTTT
TRBJ2-7 | - | few | TRBV13 | CASSLKHPYYEQYF | TGTGCCAGCAGCTTAAAGCACCCGTACTACGAGCAGTACTTC
TRBJ2-7 | TRBD1 | - | TRBV29-1 | CSVLEGTGAYEQYF | TGCAGCGTTCTGGAGGGGACAGGCGCCTACGAGCAGTACTTC
TRBJ2-7 | TRBD1 | - | TRBV9 | CASAIATGQSYEQYF | TGTGCCAGCGCGATAGCAACGGGACAGAGTTACGAGCAGTACTTC
TRBJ2-7 | - | - | TRBV7-9 | CASSFAGVNEQYF | TGTGCCAGCAGCTTTGCAGGGGTCAACGAGCAGTACTTC
TRBJ2-7 | - | few | TRBV29-1 | CSVNFPVPSEQYF | TGCAGCGTCAACTTCCCCGTCCCGAGCGAGCAGTACTTC
TRBJ2-5 | TRBD1 | - | TRBV29-1 | CSAPKGTGQETQYF | TGCAGCGCCCCAAAAGGGACAGGCCAAGAGACCCAGTACTTC
TRBJ2-7 | - | - | TRBV4-3 | CASSQEYQGTRYEQYF | TGCGCCAGCAGCCAGGAATACCAGGGGACCCGTTACGAGCAGTACTTC
TRBJ1-1 | - | - | TRBV29-1 | CSVVEGLNTEAFF | TGCAGCGTTGTTGAGGGGCTGAACACTGAAGCTTTCTTT
TRBJ2-1 | TRBD2 | once | TRBV7-9 | CASSLASSGGGDEQFF | TGTGCCAGCAGCTTAGCGAGTAGCGGGGGAGGGGATGAGCAGTTCTTC
TRBJ2-5 | - | - | TRBV25-1 | CASSDWERETQYF | TGTGCCAGCAGTGATTGGGAGAGGGAGACCCAGTACTTC
TRBJ1-3 | - | few | TRBV29-1 | CSAYRDGNTIYF | TGCAGCGCTTACAGGGATGGAAACACCATATATTTT
TRBJ2-3 | TRBD1 | - | TRBV30 | CAWSEGQGADTQYF | TGTGCCTGGAGCGAGGGACAGGGGGCAGATACGCAGTATTTT
TRBJ2-7 | - | - | TRBV7-9 | CASSLADGLQYF | TGTGCCAGCAGCTTAGCCGACGGGTTGCAGTACTTC
TRBJ2-6 | - | once | TRBV15 | CATSRGMRGGANVLTF | TGTGCCACCAGCAGAGGGATGAGGGGTGGGGCCAACGTCCTGACTTTC
TRBJ1-2 | - | - | TRBV28 | CASRDSQGRRYGYTF | TGTGCCAGCAGAGATAGTCAGGGACGGCGCTATGGCTACACCTTC
TRBJ2-7 | - | - | TRBV7-9 | CASKSTGSYEQYF | TGTGCCAGCAAGTCTACAGGGAGCTACGAGCAGTACTTC
TRBJ1-4 | TRBD1 | - | TRBV28 | CAVRQGRNEKLFF | TGTGCCGTCCGACAGGGTCGGAATGAAAAACTGTTTTTT
TRBJ2-5 | TRBD1 | - | TRBV7-4 | CASSFEVNWRQGARETQYF | TGTGCCAGCAGCTTCGAGGTGAATTGGAGGCAGGGGGCGCGTGAGACCCAGTACTTC
TRBJ2-3 | TRBD1 | few | TRBV19 | CASSNRGQGSDTQYF | TGTGCCAGTAGTAACCGAGGACAGGGCTCCGATACGCAGTATTTT